Below, 29 T cell receptor beta chains from the same sample are listed, as sequenced in a study of blood T cell repertoires in COVID-19. Assay: immunoSEQ multiplex PCR; the TCRdb copy retains only in-frame clones and omits some. The repertoire includes about 160,000 clones, 75% to 90% of them detected once, and roughly 3.4% sits in the top ten. The sample consisted of PBMCs or T cells enriched from blood (not recorded which). The receptors originated from a woman aged 55-70 years who had recovered from COVID-19.

This clone was observed a single time. This CDR3 is also generated by other DNA sequences in the sample. The genes are TRBV4-2 and TRBJ2-3, with TRBD2 identical over 12 bases. Germline V gene data show CDR1 as LGHNA and CDR2 as YNFKEQ. Trimming cost V 1 base and J 1 base; bases outside gene matches: 0. The CDR3 is made up of 16 amino acids. The CDR3 DNA is TGTGCCAGCAGCCAAGGGACTAGCGGGGGCACAGATACGCAGTATTTT. Its protein is CASSQGTSGGTDTQYF.

This clone was seen only once. The genes are TRBV5-4 and TRBJ1-1; 7 bases align to TRBD1. With V trimmed by 2 bases and J by 4 bases, 8 bases remained unmatched. CDR3 length: 15 amino acids. The germline V gene has CDR1 SGHNT and CDR2 YYREEE (reference sequence). CDR3 in DNA: TGTGCCAGCAGCTTCCCGGGACAGCTGGGCACTGAAGCTTTCTTT. Translation gives CASSFPGQLGTEAFF.

This clone was counted between two and nine times. Other DNA sequences of this sample code for an identical CDR3. The V gene is TRBV24-1, the J gene TRBJ2-5, with 9 nucleotides matching TRBD2. J lost 2 bases, V lost 9 bases, and 3 bases had no gene match. The CDR3 loop spans 13 amino acids. Germline V gives CDR1 KGHDR, CDR2 SFDVKD. The CDR3 loop reads CATGLAGQETQYF. CDR3 DNA: TGTGCCACCGGTCTAGCGGGGCAAGAGACCCAGTACTTC.

This clone was observed a handful of times. The chain recombines TRBV15 with TRBJ1-1; the D is unclear. V lost 5 bases, J lost 4 bases, and 11 bases lay in between. The germline V gene has CDR1 LNHNV and CDR2 YYDKDF (reference sequence). The CDR3 totals 13 residues. This CDR3 reads CATSGRWSTEAFF. DNA of the CDR3: TGTGCCACCAGCGGTCGGTGGTCCACTGAAGCTTTCTTT.

This chain joins TRBV7-2 and TRBJ1-2; TRBD1 aligns across 7 bases. Per germline, CDR1 SGHTA and CDR2 FQGNSA. This CDR3 is built from 15 residues. The V segment lost 4 bases and the J segment 2 bases; nucleotides outside the gene matches: 7. CDR3 DNA: TGTGCCAGCAGCTATGACAGGGAAGGGAACTATGGCTACACCTTC. This codes for CASSYDREGNYGYTF.

The CDR3: CASSFDRVEFYGYTF. In nucleotides, the CDR3 is TGCGCCAGCAGCTTCGACAGGGTAGAGTTTTATGGCTACACCTTC. The gene calls are TRBV5-1 and TRBJ1-2; 7 nucleotides match TRBD1. The germline V gene encodes CDR1 SGHRS and CDR2 YFSETQ. The CDR3 consists of 15 residues. With 2 bases clipped from V and 5 bases from J, the junction kept 9 bases outside the gene matches.

The chain recombines TRBV14 with TRBJ1-3; 8 nucleotides match TRBD1. The CDR3 is made up of 15 amino acids. With V trimmed by 2 bases and J by 2 bases, 2 bases remained unmatched. CDR1 is SGHDN, CDR2 FVKESK, per germline. The CDR3 nucleotides read TGTGCCAGCAGCCAAACGACAGGGGCTGGAAACACCATATATTTT. This sequence encodes CASSQTTGAGNTIYF.

The chain uses TRBV27 and TRBJ1-1; D not resolved. Trimming took 0 bases from V and 0 from J, leaving 8 bases between them. Germline V gene data show CDR1 as MNHEY and CDR2 as SMNVEV (reference sequence). The CDR3 runs 15 residues. CDR3 region: CASSLSATMNTEAFF. The DNA for the CDR3 is TGTGCCAGCAGTTTATCGGCCACCATGAACACTGAAGCTTTCTTT.

The V and J genes are TRBV7-8 and TRBJ2-3, with D perhaps matching TRBD1 (6 bases). Germline assignment: CDR1 SGHVS and CDR2 FQNEAQ. The CDR3 extends over 16 amino acids. V lost 5 bases to trimming and J lost 0 bases, with 15 bases between them. CDR3 DNA sequence: TGTGCCAGCAGCACCCGGGACACCTATAGCACAGATACGCAGTATTTT. Its translation: CASSTRDTYSTDTQYF.

V is TRBV4-1 and J is TRBJ2-2; 14 bases map to TRBD2. V lost 10 bases to trimming and J lost 7 bases; unmatched junction nucleotides: 2. Germline V gene sequence: CDR1 MGHRA, CDR2 YSYEKL. The CDR3 loop spans 13 amino acids. This chain's CDR3 is CAKGLAGDGELFF. For the CDR3, the DNA is TGCGCCAAGGGACTAGCGGGGGACGGGGAGCTGTTTTTT.

The chain couples TRBV29-1 to TRBJ1-2; a weak D match, TRBD1 (6 bases). The CDR3 has 13 amino acids. Germline-derived CDR1 and CDR2 are SQVTM and ANQGSEA. Trimming removed 4 bases from V and 5 bases from J, with 14 bases in between. CDR3 sequence: CSVVSQGEYGYTF. The CDR3 DNA reads TGCAGCGTTGTGTCACAGGGAGAGTATGGCTACACCTTC.

This rearrangement joins TRBV2 to TRBJ2-1; 10 nucleotides line up with TRBD2. The CDR3 is 17 residues long. V dropped 3 bases and J dropped 5; count of bases not matched to a gene: 10. Germline lookup yields CDR1 SNHLY and CDR2 FYNNEI. The CDR3 spells CASSDGYLAGENNEQFF. The CDR3 DNA sequence: TGTGCCAGCAGTGATGGTTACCTAGCGGGGGAGAACAATGAGCAGTTCTTC.

This clone was picked up many times. The DNA for the CDR3 is TGCGCCAGCAGTGTAGAGGGGAACACTGAAGCTTTCTTT. Translated, it gives CASSVEGNTEAFF. The V and J genes are TRBV10-2 and TRBJ1-1, with no clear D. Germline V CDR1 and CDR2: WSHSY, SAAADI. Between the trimmed V and J ends, which lost 4 bases and 1 base, there was a span of 7 bases. There are 13 residues in the CDR3.

The chain employs TRBV4-1 and TRBJ1-1; tentatively, D is TRBD1 (6 bases). V lost 3 bases to trimming and J lost 4 bases, with 9 bases between them. Germline CDR1 is MGHRA and CDR2 is YSYEKL. The CDR3 runs to 13 residues. The CDR3, as DNA: TGCGCCAGCAGCCAGCGGGGGGCCACTGAAGCTTTCTTT. This gives the protein CASSQRGATEAFF.

The chain links TRBV7-3 to TRBJ2-3; 8 nucleotides line up with TRBD2. Looked up from germline, CDR1 is SGHTA and CDR2 is FQGTGA. The J segment lost 0 bases and the V segment lost 5 bases, leaving 4 bases of the junction unmatched. The CDR3 runs to 15 residues. The CDR3 loop is CASSKTSGSTDTQYF. The CDR3 DNA reads as TGTGCCAGCAGCAAAACTAGCGGTAGCACAGATACGCAGTATTTT.

This sequence joins TRBV3-1 (or the pseudogene TRBV3-2) and TRBJ2-5, with 14 positions matching TRBD2. Germline loops: CDR1 LGHDT, CDR2 YNNKEL (reference sequence). The CDR3 has 22 amino acids. V lost 0 bases to trimming and J lost 3 bases; unmatched junction nucleotides: 18. CDR3 residues: CASSQDKTTSGGAREKKETQYF. DNA of the CDR3: TGTGCCAGCAGCCAAGACAAGACGACTAGCGGGGGGGCCAGAGAAAAGAAAGAGACCCAGTACTTC.

The rearrangement joins TRBV2 to TRBJ1-5; 7 nucleotides match TRBD1. V shed 3 bases and J 6 bases; nucleotides not matched to a gene: 2. The CDR3 extends over 13 amino acids. CDR1 and CDR2 (germline): SNHLY, FYNNEI. This CDR3 is CASSDRGSQPQHF. The CDR3 DNA is TGTGCCAGCAGTGACAGGGGGAGTCAGCCCCAGCATTTT.

The chain employs TRBV15 and TRBJ1-2; maybe TRBD1 (6 bases). Germline CDR1 and CDR2: LNHNV and YYDKDF (reference sequence). With 2 bases removed from V and 7 bases from J, the gap between germline ends came to 11 bases. CDR3 length: 13 residues. CDR3 DNA: TGTGCCACCAGCAGACTCACAGGGTCTGGCTACACCTTC. This translates into CATSRLTGSGYTF.

This rearrangement joins TRBV6-4 to TRBJ1-5, with unresolved D. CDR3 length: 13 amino acids. Trimming left V 3 bases short and J 3 bases short, with 6 bases between. Germline CDR1 and CDR2: MRHNA and SNTAGT. In DNA, the CDR3 is TGTGCCAGCAGTGAGCAGATCAATCAGCCCCAGCATTTT. This translates into CASSEQINQPQHF.

This clone was detected only a few times. The V and J genes are TRBV6-4 and TRBJ2-1; maybe TRBD1 (6 bases). The CDR3 loop spans 15 amino acids. Trimming stripped 0 bases from V and 6 bases from J, with 12 bases between. CDR1 is MRHNA, CDR2 SNTAGT, per germline. CDR3 residues: CASSDSGEGGNEQFF. Here the CDR3 DNA reads TGTGCCAGCAGTGACTCAGGCGAAGGGGGCAATGAGCAGTTCTTC.

This clone was picked up one time. The chain uses TRBV4-1 and TRBJ1-6, with 8 bases that match TRBD1. Losses at the gene ends were 1 base for V and 5 bases for J; bases not matched to a gene: 1. Per the germline V gene, CDR1 is MGHRA and CDR2 is YSYEKL. The CDR3 sequence is 15 residues long. The chain's CDR3 is CASSQGTGNNSPLHF. The CDR3 DNA is TGCGCCAGCAGCCAAGGGACAGGGAATAATTCACCCCTCCACTTT.

This chain links TRBV5-1 with TRBJ1-5; 9 bases are shared with TRBD1. Looked up from germline, CDR1 is SGHRS and CDR2 is YFSETQ. This CDR3 is built from 14 residues. The junction had 8 bases not matched to a gene; V was cut back by 8 bases and J by 5 bases. CDR3: CARQTQGAYQPQHF. The CDR3, as DNA: TGCGCCAGACAAACACAGGGGGCATATCAGCCCCAGCATTTT.

This clone appeared a few times. Other nucleotide sequences in the sample specify the same CDR3. V is TRBV2 and J is TRBJ2-1; the match to TRBD2 covers 8 bases. CDR3 length: 16 amino acids. Germline CDR1 reads SNHLY; CDR2 reads FYNNEI. The trim removed 2 bases at V and 0 bases at J, leaving 3 bases unmatched. CDR3 sequence reads: CASSERGTSSYNEQFF. The CDR3 DNA reads TGTGCCAGCAGTGAAAGGGGGACTAGCTCCTACAATGAGCAGTTCTTC.

V is TRBV5-5 and J is TRBJ2-5; 7 nucleotides line up with TRBD1. Germline CDR1 SGHKS, CDR2 YYEKEE (reference sequence). CDR3 length equals 16 residues. Losses at the gene ends were 4 bases for V and 6 bases for J; bases not matched to a gene: 15. CDR3: CASSGSGTVASKTQYF. The DNA for the CDR3 is TGTGCCAGCAGCGGGTCCGGGACAGTGGCCTCTAAGACCCAGTACTTC. The whole variable domain, filled in from reference TRBV5-5 and TRBJ2-5, reads DAGVTQSPTHLIKTRGQQVTLRCSPISGHKSVSWYQQVLGQGPQFIFQYYEKEERGRGNFPDRFSARQFPNYSSELNVNALLLGDSALYLCASSGSGTVASKTQYFGPGTRLLVL.

This chain connects TRBV5-5 to TRBJ2-2; TRBD1 is a possible D gene (6 bases). Germline CDR1 is SGHKS and CDR2 is YYEKEE (reference sequence). The CDR3 has 15 residues. The ends were cut back, 4 bases at V and 5 bases at J, with 15 bases in the middle. The CDR3 DNA follows: TGTGCCAGCAGCCCCCGGACAGAGCTTACCGGGGAGCTGTTTTTT. It codes for CASSPRTELTGELFF.

This sequence joins TRBV27 and TRBJ1-4; D possibly corresponds to TRBD1 (5 bases). Germline-derived CDR1 and CDR2 are MNHEY and SMNVEV (reference sequence). Trimming removed 8 bases at V and 5 bases at J, with 15 bases between. The CDR3 contains 14 residues. The CDR3 loop is CASGRQQLNEKLFF. The DNA for the CDR3 is TGTGCCAGCGGACGACAGCAACTAAATGAAAAACTGTTTTTT.

This chain uses TRBV29-1 with TRBJ1-5; 8 nucleotides match TRBD1. V gave up 6 bases and J gave up 1 base; unmatched junction bases: 5. The CDR3 totals 14 residues. The V gene's germline CDR1 is SQVTM and CDR2 ANQGSEA. The CDR3 loop is CSVGQVGSNQPQHF. The DNA for the CDR3 is TGCAGCGTGGGACAGGTAGGCAGCAATCAGCCCCAGCATTTT.

The V and J genes are TRBV21-1 and TRBJ1-2; TRBD1 was called by the table and not checked on the DNA. TRBV21-1 is listed as a pseudogene. The CDR3 covers 10 residues. The CDR3 DNA follows: TGTGCCACCCCTGGGGGCGGCTACACCTTC. As protein: CATPGGGYTF.

The chain is built from TRBV5-4 and TRBJ1-2, with a tentative D call TRBD1 (5 bases). The CDR3 is 15 amino acids. Germline V gene sequence: CDR1 SGHNT, CDR2 YYREEE (reference sequence). Between the trimmed V and J ends, which lost 5 bases and 5 bases, there was a span of 19 bases. The CDR3 DNA reads TGTGCCAGCAGTCCGCCGGAGGGCGGGGGGTATGGCTACACCTTC. Amino acid sequence: CASSPPEGGGYGYTF.